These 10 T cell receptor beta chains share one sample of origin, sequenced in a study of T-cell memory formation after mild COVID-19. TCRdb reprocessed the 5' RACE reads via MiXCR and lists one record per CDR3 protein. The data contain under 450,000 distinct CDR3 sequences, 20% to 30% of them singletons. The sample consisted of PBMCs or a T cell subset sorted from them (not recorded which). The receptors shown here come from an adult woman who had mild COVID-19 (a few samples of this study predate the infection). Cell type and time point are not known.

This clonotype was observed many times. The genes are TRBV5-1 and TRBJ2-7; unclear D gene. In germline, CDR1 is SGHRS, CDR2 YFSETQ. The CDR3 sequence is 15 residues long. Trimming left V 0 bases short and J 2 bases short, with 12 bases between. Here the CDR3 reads CASSLEPDKTYEQYF. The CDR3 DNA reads TGCGCCAGCAGCTTGGAGCCCGACAAAACCTACGAGCAGTACTTC.

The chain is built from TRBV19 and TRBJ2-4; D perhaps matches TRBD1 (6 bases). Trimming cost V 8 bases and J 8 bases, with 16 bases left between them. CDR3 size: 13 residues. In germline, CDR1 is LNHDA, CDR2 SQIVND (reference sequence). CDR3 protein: CASQWSSGDIQYF. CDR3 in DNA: TGTGCCAGTCAGTGGTCCTCAGGGGACATTCAGTACTTC.

This CDR3 is CASSLELGELFF. The DNA of the CDR3 is TGTGCCAGCAGCTTAGAGTTGGGAGAACTGTTTTTT. The rearrangement uses TRBV7-2 and TRBJ1-4; D is undetermined. CDR1 is SGHTA, CDR2 FQGNSA, per germline. V was shortened by 1 base and J by 12 bases, with 9 bases between the two germline ends. This CDR3 is 12 amino acids long.

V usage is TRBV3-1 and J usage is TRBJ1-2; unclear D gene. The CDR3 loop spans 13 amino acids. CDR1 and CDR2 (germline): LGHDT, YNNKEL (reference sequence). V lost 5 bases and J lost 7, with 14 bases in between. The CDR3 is CASSSSLKGGYTF. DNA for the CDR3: TGTGCCAGCAGCTCAAGCTTGAAGGGTGGCTACACCTTC.

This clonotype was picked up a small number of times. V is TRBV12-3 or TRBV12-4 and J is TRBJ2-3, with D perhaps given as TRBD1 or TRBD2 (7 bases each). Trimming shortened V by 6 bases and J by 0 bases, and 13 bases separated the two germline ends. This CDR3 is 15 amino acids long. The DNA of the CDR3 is TGTGCCAGCAGAAGACAGGGAGGGAGCACAGATACGCAGTATTTT. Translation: CASRRQGGSTDTQYF.

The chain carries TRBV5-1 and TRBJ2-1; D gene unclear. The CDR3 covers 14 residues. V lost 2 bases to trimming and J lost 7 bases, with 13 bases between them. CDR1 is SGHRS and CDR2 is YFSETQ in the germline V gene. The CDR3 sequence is CASSFETLINEQFF. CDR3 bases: TGCGCCAGCAGCTTCGAGACGTTGATAAATGAGCAGTTCTTC.

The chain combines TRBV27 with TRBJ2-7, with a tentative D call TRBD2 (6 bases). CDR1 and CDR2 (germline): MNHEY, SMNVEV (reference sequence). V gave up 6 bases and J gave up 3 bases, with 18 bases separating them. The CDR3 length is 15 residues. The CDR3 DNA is TGTGCCAGCAGCACCTTAAGGAGGGCACGCTACGAGCAGTACTTC. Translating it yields CASSTLRRARYEQYF.

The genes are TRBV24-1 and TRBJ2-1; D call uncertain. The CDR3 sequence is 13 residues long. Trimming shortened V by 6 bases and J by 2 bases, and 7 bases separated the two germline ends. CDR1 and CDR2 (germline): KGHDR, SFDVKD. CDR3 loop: CATSSGPYNEQFF. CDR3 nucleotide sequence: TGTGCCACCAGTTCCGGCCCCTACAATGAGCAGTTCTTC.

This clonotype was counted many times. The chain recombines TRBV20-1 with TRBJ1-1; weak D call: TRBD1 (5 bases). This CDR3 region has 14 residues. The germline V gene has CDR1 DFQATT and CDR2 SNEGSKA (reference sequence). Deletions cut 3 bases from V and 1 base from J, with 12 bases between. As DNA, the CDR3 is TGCAGTGCTAGGGGGGTACCACCGAACACTGAAGCTTTCTTT. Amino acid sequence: CSARGVPPNTEAFF.

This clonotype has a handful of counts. The CDR3 protein is CASSSSGTRIGNTIYF. The CDR3 DNA sequence: TGTGCCAGCAGCTCCTCCGGGACACGAATCGGAAACACCATATATTTT. This sequence joins TRBV7-6 and TRBJ1-3; the D gene is possibly TRBD1 (6 bases). The ends were cut back, 4 bases at V and 4 bases at J, with 17 bases in the middle. The CDR3 consists of 16 residues. Germline V lookup: CDR1 SGHVS, CDR2 FNYEAQ.